This T cell receptor (beta chain) was sequenced in a study of T cell repertoires in cytomegalovirus infection. Study-wide background: HLA-B-restricted CMV epitopes that are well studied were used alongside recently identified HLA-C-restricted ones. It can be stated that public TCR beta signatures indicated CMV infection as well as a matching HLA type.

Points from the study as a whole: Dominating the ex vivo response were TCR beta clonotypes that were CMV-specific and HLA-C-restricted.

Trimming shortened V by 1 base and J by 4 bases, and 10 bases separated the two germline ends. CDR1 is SGHVS and CDR2 is FQNEAQ in the germline V gene. The CDR3 has 14 amino acids. With respect to this clonotype: Its specificity is unknown.

From the reads, TCRdb called clonotypes with MiXCR, one entry per CDR3 protein. The sample contains under 500,000 distinct CDR3 sequences, about 44% of which appear only once. The starting material was cultured PBMCs, obtained from culture after CMV antigen stimulation. V usage is TRBV7-8 and J usage is TRBJ1-2, with D unresolved. The receptor was isolated from a human donor in good health (CMV status not recorded). Some clones in this sample may be carry-over from other donors' samples. DNA for the CDR3: TGTGCCAGCAGCTTAGGGAGTCTGGCCTATGGCTACACCTTC. It encodes CASSLGSLAYGYTF.